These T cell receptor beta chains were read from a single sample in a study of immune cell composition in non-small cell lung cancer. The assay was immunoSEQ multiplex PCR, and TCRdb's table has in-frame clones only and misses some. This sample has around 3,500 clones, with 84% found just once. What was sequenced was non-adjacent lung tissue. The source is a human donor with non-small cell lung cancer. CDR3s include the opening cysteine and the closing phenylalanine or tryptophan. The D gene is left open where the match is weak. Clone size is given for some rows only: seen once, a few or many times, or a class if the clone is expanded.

cdr3_nt: TGTGCCAGCAGCGTAGCGCCGGACTTGAACACTGAAGCTTTCTTT
cdr3_aa: CASSVAPDLNTEAFF
v_call: TRBV9
clone_size: .
j_call: TRBJ1-1
d_call: .

cdr3_nt: TGTGCCAGCAGCCCCGCCCTGGGGGGAGAGACCACCGGGGAGCTGTTTTTT
cdr3_aa: CASSPALGGETTGELFF
v_call: TRBV9
clone_size: once
j_call: TRBJ2-2
d_call: .

cdr3_nt: TGTGCCAGCAGTCCAGGACAGGGTAAGACTGGGGCCAACGTCCTGACTTTC
cdr3_aa: CASSPGQGKTGANVLTF
v_call: TRBV28
clone_size: .
j_call: TRBJ2-6
d_call: TRBD1

cdr3_nt: TGTGCCAGTAGCCCGGGACAGGGATCCACTGAAGCTTTCTTT
cdr3_aa: CASSPGQGSTEAFF
v_call: TRBV19
clone_size: large
j_call: TRBJ1-1
d_call: TRBD1

cdr3_nt: TGTGCCAGCAGTTCGTCCTATATACTCAGGGTCCAAGGGCACACTGAAGCTTTCTTT
cdr3_aa: CASSSSYILRVQGHTEAFF
v_call: TRBV27
clone_size: .
j_call: TRBJ1-1
d_call: .

cdr3_nt: TGTGCCAGCAAAGCCGGGACAGGGGGCAATCAGCCCCAGCATTTT
cdr3_aa: CASKAGTGGNQPQHF
v_call: TRBV19
clone_size: .
j_call: TRBJ1-5
d_call: TRBD1

cdr3_nt: TGTGCCAGCAGCTTTGACAGGGAGAGTATTAGTTGGACTGAAGCTTTCTTT
cdr3_aa: CASSFDRESISWTEAFF
v_call: TRBV5-4
clone_size: large
j_call: TRBJ1-1
d_call: TRBD1

cdr3_nt: TGTGCCAGCAGCCGGGGACAGTCCCGTGAAAAACTGTTTTTT
cdr3_aa: CASSRGQSREKLFF
v_call: TRBV28
clone_size: .
j_call: TRBJ1-4
d_call: TRBD1

cdr3_nt: TGTGCCAGCAAGGGGGGACTAGCGGTAAAGTATTTT
cdr3_aa: CASKGGLAVKYF
v_call: TRBV2
clone_size: .
j_call: TRBJ2-3
d_call: TRBD2

cdr3_nt: TGTGCCAGCAACAGCGGGGAGATCACCTACGAGCAGTACTTC
cdr3_aa: CASNSGEITYEQYF
v_call: TRBV6-1
clone_size: .
j_call: TRBJ2-7
d_call: TRBD2

cdr3_nt: TGTGCCAGCAGCTTATTTGGAGGCACTGAAGCTTTCTTT
cdr3_aa: CASSLFGGTEAFF
v_call: TRBV11-3
clone_size: few
j_call: TRBJ1-1
d_call: .